A selection of T cell receptor beta chains follows, all from one sample in a study of human T cells and chemical hapten exposure. Each CDR3 protein gets one entry after TCRdb re-called the RACE reads with MiXCR. The profile shows over 150,000 distinct CDR3 sequences, 25% to 35% of them singletons. Source: whole blood, taken in connection with sensitization to the hapten diphenylcyclopropenone (DPC). Receptor source: a woman between 18 and 29 years old with alopecia areata. Some clones in this sample may be carry-over from other donors' samples. The CDR3 runs from the conserved cysteine through the conserved F or W. Fields, in order: J gene, clone size, V gene, D gene, CDR3 protein, CDR3 DNA. D genes are given only for firm matches. Only part of the rows carry a size: once, few, many, or a class if the clone is expanded.

TRBJ1-2 few TRBV2 NA CASGGRINYGYTF TGTGCCAGCGGGGGACGGATAAACTATGGCTACACCTTC
TRBJ1-2 NA TRBV4-2 NA CASSHERVGGYTF TGTGCCAGCAGCCACGAAAGGGTAGGTGGCTACACCTTC
TRBJ2-6 NA TRBV7-3 TRBD2 CASSLTTGGPRANVLTF TGTGCCAGCAGCTTAACGACGGGAGGGCCTAGGGCCAACGTCCTGACTTTC
TRBJ2-1 few TRBV5-1 NA CASSFKSRGNEQFF TGCGCCAGCAGCTTTAAGTCCCGAGGCAATGAGCAGTTCTTC
TRBJ2-2 NA TRBV20-1 NA CSARERVNTGELFF TGCAGTGCTAGAGAGCGGGTGAACACCGGGGAGCTGTTTTTT
TRBJ2-1 NA TRBV20-1 TRBD2 CSARQFQTGGTNEQFF TGCAGTGCTAGACAGTTTCAAACGGGAGGGACGAATGAGCAGTTCTTC
TRBJ2-3 NA TRBV15 NA CATSRVHDTDTQYF TGTGCCACCAGCAGAGTCCATGACACAGATACGCAGTATTTT
TRBJ2-7 NA TRBV29-1 TRBD2 CSGGGAGTGQYF TGCAGCGGGGGGGGTGCGGGGACCGGGCAGTACTTC
TRBJ2-1 few TRBV25-1 TRBD2 CASSEFSGGAYNEQFF TGTGCCAGCAGTGAGTTTAGCGGGGGAGCGTACAATGAGCAGTTCTTC
TRBJ2-1 few TRBV24-1 NA CATSDPDSEQFF TGTGCCACCAGTGACCCGGACAGTGAGCAGTTCTTC
TRBJ2-5 NA TRBV6-5 NA CASSYSQGEETQYF TGTGCCAGCAGTTACTCACAGGGAGAGGAGACCCAGTACTTC
TRBJ2-4 few TRBV29-1 NA CSVELLNIQYF TGCAGCGTTGAGTTATTAAACATTCAGTACTTC
TRBJ2-3 few TRBV4-3 TRBD1 CASSHLDRGNTDTQYF TGCGCCAGCAGCCATTTGGACAGGGGGAACACAGATACGCAGTATTTT